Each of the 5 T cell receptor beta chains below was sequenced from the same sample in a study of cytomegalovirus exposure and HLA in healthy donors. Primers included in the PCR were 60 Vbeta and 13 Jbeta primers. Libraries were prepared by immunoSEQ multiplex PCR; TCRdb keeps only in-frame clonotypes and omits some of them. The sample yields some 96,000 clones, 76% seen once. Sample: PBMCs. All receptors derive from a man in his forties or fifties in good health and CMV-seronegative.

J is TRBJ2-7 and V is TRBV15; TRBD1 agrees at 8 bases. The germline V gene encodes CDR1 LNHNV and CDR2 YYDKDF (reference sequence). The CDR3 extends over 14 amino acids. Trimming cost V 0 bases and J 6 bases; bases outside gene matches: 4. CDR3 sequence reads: CATSRDRTGSEQYF. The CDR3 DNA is TGTGCCACCAGCAGAGACCGGACAGGGAGCGAGCAGTACTTC.

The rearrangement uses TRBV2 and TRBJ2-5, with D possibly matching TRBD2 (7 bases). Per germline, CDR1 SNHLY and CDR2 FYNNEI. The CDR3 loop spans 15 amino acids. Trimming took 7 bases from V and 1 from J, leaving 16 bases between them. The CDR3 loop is CASTREGGRQETQYF. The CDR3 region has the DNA TGTGCCAGCACGAGGGAGGGGGGCCGCCAAGAGACCCAGTACTTC.

The CDR3 sequence: CASRSTGEVTEAFF. The CDR3 DNA sequence: TGTGCCAGCAGGTCGACAGGGGAGGTCACTGAAGCTTTCTTT. This rearrangement joins TRBV5-5 to TRBJ1-1; TRBD1 agrees at 8 bases. Looked up from germline, CDR1 is SGHKS and CDR2 is YYEKEE (reference sequence). The V and J ends lost 5 bases and 4 bases, in that order; junction bases with no gene match: 7. This CDR3 is 14 amino acids long.

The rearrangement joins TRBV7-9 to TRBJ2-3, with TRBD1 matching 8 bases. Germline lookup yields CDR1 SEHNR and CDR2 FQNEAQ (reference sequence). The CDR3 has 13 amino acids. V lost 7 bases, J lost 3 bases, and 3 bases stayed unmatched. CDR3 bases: TGTGCCAGCATGGGACAGGTTACAGATACGCAGTATTTT. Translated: CASMGQVTDTQYF.

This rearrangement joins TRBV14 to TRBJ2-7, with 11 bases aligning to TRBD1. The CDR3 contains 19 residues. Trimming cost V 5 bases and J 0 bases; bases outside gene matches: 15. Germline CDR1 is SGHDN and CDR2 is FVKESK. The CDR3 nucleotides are TGTGCCAGCAGCAAACGGACAGGGGGCTTTTCCGAAGTCTCCTACGAGCAGTACTTC. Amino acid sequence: CASSKRTGGFSEVSYEQYF.